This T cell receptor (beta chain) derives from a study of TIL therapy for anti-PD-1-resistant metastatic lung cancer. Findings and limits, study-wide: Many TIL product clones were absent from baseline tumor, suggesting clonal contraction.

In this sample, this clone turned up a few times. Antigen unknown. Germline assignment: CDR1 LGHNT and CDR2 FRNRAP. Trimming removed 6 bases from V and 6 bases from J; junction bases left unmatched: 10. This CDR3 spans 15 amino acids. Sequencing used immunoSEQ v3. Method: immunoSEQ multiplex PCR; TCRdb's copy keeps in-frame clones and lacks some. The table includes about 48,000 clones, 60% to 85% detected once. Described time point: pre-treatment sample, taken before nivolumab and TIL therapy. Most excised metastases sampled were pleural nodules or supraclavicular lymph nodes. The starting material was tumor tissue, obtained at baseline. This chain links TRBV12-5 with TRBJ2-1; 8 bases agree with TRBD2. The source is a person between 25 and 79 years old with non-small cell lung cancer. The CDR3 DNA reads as TGTGCTAGTGGACCCGGGACTAGGAGGGGCAATGAGCAGTTCTTC. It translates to CASGPGTRRGNEQFF.